This T cell receptor beta chain emerged from a study of cytomegalovirus exposure and HLA in healthy donors. Points on this clone: Its antigen is unknown.

Trimming took off 8 bases at V and 6 bases at J, with 14 bases between the two ends. In germline, CDR1 is LNHDA, CDR2 SQIVND (reference sequence). The CDR3 runs 13 residues. Only in-frame clones appear in the TCRdb table, and some are missing; sequencing was by immunoSEQ multiplex PCR. Of about 110,000 clones detected, around 89% appear once; the ten largest clones hold under 1.5%. Study results and limitations: The study recorded 150 to 200 TCR beta chains that were cytomegalovirus-associated.

Sequencing input: PBMCs. The receptor comes from a woman aged 25 to 45 in good health and CMV-seropositive. The chain uses TRBV19 and TRBJ1-5; the D is unclear. The CDR3 DNA reads TGTGCCAGTCGCGGATCTCCTACTCAGCCCCAGCATTTT. It codes for CASRGSPTQPQHF.